This TCR beta chain was captured in a study of Ad26.COV2.S vaccination and SARS-CoV-2 variants. Profiling relied on immunoSEQ multiplex PCR, and the TCRdb table lists in-frame clones only, not all of them. The sample includes about 280,000 clones, about 89% of them seen just once. Treatment of the sample: 19 received Ad26.COV2.S at low or high dose, single or two shots; a few received placebo; per-sample allocation not given. It was on day 63 after the first vaccine or placebo injection that samples were taken. Ad26 vector vaccine expressed Wuhan-strain SARS-CoV-2 spike. Comment on this clone: At the DNA level, this CDR3 is encoded by other sequences in the same sample as well.

Material: peripheral blood, obtained in a trial of Ad26.COV2.S vaccine versus placebo. The TCR comes from a person between 18 and 65 years old who received the Ad26.COV2.S COVID-19 vaccine or a placebo.

CDR3 loop: CASSLLAGRHANTGELFF. For the CDR3, the DNA is TGTGCCAGCAGTTTACTAGCGGGGAGACACGCGAACACCGGGGAGCTGTTTTTT. This rearrangement joins TRBV27 to TRBJ2-2; TRBD2 matches 9 bases. The J segment lost 0 bases and the V segment lost 2 bases, leaving 7 bases of the junction unmatched. CDR3 size: 18 residues. Germline V gene lookup returns CDR1 MNHEY and CDR2 SMNVEV (reference sequence).